One TCR beta chain is described in this entry. Antigen: not known. Likely a read error: the CDR3 ends without its conserved phenylalanine or tryptophan. The roughly 20-34 mg bulk tissue piece was not sorted before simultaneous RNA and DNA extraction. V dropped 5 bases and J dropped 6 bases, with 14 bases sitting between them. Germline values: CDR1 ENHRY, CDR2 SYGVKD. This CDR3 region has 14 residues. Production of TCR beta cDNA used approximately 480 ng total RNA together with a constant-region primer. Libraries covering TCR beta were generated through three nested multiplex PCR rounds (using a slightly modified ARM-PCR). The first two PCR rounds used TRBV1-TRBV30 primers with a Cbeta primer, roughly 10 cycles each. TCRdb reprocessed the multiplex PCR reads with MiXCR, giving one entry per CDR3 protein. In the table there are tens of thousands of distinct CDR3 sequences, about three quarters of which are singletons.

The data originate from a study of tumor-infiltrating lymphocytes in primary liver carcinoma. Overall study findings and caveats: The study found a significantly higher top-250-clone fraction in tumors than in blood (p = 0.039).

Sequenced material: liver tumor tissue from sampling region 2. The subset: tumor region T2, inferior pole. The receptor comes from a middle-aged man with primary liver carcinoma and hepatitis B virus infection. The chain carries TRBV10-3 and TRBJ1-5; D gene uncertain. CDR3 loop: CAISQYEGVQPQHS. The CDR3 bases are TGTGCCATCAGTCAGTATGAGGGCGTTCAGCCCCAGCATTCT.